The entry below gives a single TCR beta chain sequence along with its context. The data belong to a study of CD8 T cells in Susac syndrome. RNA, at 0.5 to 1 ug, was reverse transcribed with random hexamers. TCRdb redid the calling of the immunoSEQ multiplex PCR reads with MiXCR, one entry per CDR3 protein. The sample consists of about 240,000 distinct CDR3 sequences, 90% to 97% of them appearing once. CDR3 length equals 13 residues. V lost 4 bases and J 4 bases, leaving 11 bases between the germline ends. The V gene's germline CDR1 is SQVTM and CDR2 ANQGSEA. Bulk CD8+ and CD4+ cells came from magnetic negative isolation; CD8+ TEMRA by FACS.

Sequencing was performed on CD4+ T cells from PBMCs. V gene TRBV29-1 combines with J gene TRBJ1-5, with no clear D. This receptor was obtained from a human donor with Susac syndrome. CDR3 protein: CSVARQPNQPQHF. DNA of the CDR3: TGCAGCGTTGCCAGACAACCTAATCAGCCCCAGCATTTT.